This T cell receptor beta chain was sequenced in a study of Ad26.COV2.S vaccination and SARS-CoV-2 variants. Looking at the study overall: Once or twice, 56 days apart, Ad26.COV2.S was delivered intramuscularly. General study results and limits: Responses of T cells in total may have been underestimated by the TCR breadth and depth analyses. Reported findings describe substantial breadth in spike-specific CD8+ and CD4+ T cell responses following vaccination. Spike-specific TCR breadth ran higher among vaccine recipients than placebo recipients.

For this clone: Its antigen is unknown.

Clones were read by immunoSEQ multiplex PCR, and TCRdb kept only the in-frame ones, dropping some. Of 350,000 to 500,000 clones listed, about 90% are singletons. Treatment reported: 15 to 20 received Ad26.COV2.S at low or high dose, single or two shots; five or six received placebo; per-sample allocation not given. Samples were taken on day 63 after the first vaccine or placebo injection. The sequence derives from a person between 18 and 65 years old who received the Ad26.COV2.S COVID-19 vaccine or a placebo. The sequences come from peripheral blood, collected in a trial of Ad26.COV2.S vaccine versus placebo.

The CDR3 loop reads CASSLADRPGRETQYF. CDR3 DNA: TGCGCCAGCAGCTTGGCCGACAGGCCGGGGAGAGAGACCCAGTACTTC. The genes are TRBV5-1 and TRBJ2-5; tentative D call: TRBD1 (6 bases). Per the germline V gene, CDR1 is SGHRS and CDR2 is YFSETQ. Deletions cut 0 bases from V and 4 bases from J, with 16 bases between. This CDR3 has 16 residues.